Described below is a single TCR beta chain sequence and its context. The CDR3 is 16 residues long. Germline V CDR1 and CDR2: SGHRS, YFSETQ. V lost 4 bases and J lost 2; bases outside the gene matches: 9. The data belong to a study of blood T cell repertoires in COVID-19. Study in general: Acute-phase and convalescent COVID-19 samples originated in the United States, Italy and Spain. In each case, the material was cDNA or gDNA derived from T cells, B-cell-depleted T cells, or PBMCs.

Only in-frame clones appear in the TCRdb table, and some are missing; sequencing was by immunoSEQ multiplex PCR. The sample contains some 190,000 clones, roughly 80% of which appear only once. Assignment of participants to cohorts was predicated upon participant-reported clinical history. A COVID-19 case was met by exposed participants within 2 weeks before study entry. The sequencing input was PBMCs or T cells enriched from blood (not recorded which). The chain couples TRBV5-1 to TRBJ1-3, with 7 bases fitting TRBD1. This clonotype originated in a man in his sixties who had been exposed to COVID-19. Here the CDR3 reads CASSISDRVPGNTIYF. For the CDR3, the DNA is TGCGCCAGCAGCATTTCCGACAGGGTCCCTGGAAACACCATATATTTT.